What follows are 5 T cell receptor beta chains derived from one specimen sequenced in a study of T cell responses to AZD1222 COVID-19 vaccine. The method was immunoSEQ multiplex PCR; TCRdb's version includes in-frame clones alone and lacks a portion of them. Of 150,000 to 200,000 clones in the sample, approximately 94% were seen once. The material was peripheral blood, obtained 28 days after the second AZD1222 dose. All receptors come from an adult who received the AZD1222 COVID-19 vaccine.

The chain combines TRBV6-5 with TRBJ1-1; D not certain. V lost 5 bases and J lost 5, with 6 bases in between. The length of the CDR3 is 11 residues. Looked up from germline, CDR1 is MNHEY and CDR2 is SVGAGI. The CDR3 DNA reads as TGTGCCAGCAGTATAACTACTGAAGCTTTCTTT. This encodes CASSITTEAFF.

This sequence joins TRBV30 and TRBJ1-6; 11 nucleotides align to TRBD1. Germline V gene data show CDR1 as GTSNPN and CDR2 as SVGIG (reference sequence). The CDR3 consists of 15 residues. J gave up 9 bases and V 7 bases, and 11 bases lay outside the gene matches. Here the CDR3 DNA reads TGTGCCTACAACGGTGGGGGGACAGGGGGTTCACCCCTCCACTTT. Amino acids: CAYNGGGTGGSPLHF. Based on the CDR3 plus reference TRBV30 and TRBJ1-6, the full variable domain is SQTIHQWPATLVQPVGSPLSLECTVEGTSNPNLYWYRQAAGRGLQLLFYSVGIGQISSEVPQNLSASRPQDRQFILSSKKLLLSDSGFYLCAYNGGGTGGSPLHFGNGTRLTVT.

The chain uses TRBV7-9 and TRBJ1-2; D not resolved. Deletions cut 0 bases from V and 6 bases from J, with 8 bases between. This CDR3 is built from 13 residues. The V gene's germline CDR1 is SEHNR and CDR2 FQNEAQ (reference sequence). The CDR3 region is CASSLAIQDGYTF. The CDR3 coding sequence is TGTGCCAGCAGCTTAGCGATCCAGGATGGCTACACCTTC. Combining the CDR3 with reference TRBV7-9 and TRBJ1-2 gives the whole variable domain DTGVSQNPRHKITKRGQNVTFRCDPISEHNRLYWYRQTLGQGPEFLTYFQNEAQLEKSRLLSDRFSAERPKGSFSTLEIQRTEQGDSAMYLCASSLAIQDGYTFGSGTRLTVV.

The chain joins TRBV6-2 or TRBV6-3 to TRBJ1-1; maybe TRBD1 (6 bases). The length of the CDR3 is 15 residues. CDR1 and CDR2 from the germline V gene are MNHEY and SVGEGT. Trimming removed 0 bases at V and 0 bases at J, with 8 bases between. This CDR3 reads CASSYSDSLNTEAFF. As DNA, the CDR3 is TGTGCCAGCAGTTACTCGGACAGCCTGAACACTGAAGCTTTCTTT.

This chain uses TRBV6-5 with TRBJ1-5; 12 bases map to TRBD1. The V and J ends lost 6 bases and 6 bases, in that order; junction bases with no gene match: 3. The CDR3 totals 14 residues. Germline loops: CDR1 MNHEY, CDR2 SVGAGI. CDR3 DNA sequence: TGTGCCAGCAGAGGGACAGGGGGCGGTCAGCCCCAGCATTTT. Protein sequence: CASRGTGGGQPQHF.